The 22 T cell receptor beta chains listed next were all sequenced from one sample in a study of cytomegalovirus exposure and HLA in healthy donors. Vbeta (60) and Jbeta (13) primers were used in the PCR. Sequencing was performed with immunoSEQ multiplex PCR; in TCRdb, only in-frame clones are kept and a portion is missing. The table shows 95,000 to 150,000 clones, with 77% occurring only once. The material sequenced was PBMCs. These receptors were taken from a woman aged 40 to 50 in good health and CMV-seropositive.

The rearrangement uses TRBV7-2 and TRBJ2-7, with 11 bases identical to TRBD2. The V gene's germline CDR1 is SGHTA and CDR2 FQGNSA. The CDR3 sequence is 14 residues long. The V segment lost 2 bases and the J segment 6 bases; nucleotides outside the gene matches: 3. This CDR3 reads CASSLNLAGGEQYF. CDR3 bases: TGTGCCAGCAGCTTAAACCTAGCGGGAGGCGAGCAGTACTTC.

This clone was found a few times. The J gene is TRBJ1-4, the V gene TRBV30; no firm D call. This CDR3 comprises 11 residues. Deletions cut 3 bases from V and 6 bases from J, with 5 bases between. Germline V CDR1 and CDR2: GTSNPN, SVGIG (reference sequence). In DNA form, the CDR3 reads TGTGCCTGGAGCGAGGATGAAAAACTGTTTTTT. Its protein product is CAWSEDEKLFF.

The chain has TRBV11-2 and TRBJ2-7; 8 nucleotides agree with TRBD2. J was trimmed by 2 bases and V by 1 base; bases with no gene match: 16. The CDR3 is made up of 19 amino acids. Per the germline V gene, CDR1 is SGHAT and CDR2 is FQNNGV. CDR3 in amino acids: CASSLAALAAQGSTYEQYF. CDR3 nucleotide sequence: TGTGCCAGCAGCTTAGCAGCACTAGCGGCCCAAGGTTCCACCTACGAGCAGTACTTC.

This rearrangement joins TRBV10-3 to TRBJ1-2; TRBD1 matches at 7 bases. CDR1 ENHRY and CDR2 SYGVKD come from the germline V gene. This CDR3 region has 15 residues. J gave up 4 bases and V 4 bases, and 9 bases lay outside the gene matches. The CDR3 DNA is TGTGCCATCAGTGTTTTACAGGGGCCCCTCTATGGCTACACCTTC. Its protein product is CAISVLQGPLYGYTF.

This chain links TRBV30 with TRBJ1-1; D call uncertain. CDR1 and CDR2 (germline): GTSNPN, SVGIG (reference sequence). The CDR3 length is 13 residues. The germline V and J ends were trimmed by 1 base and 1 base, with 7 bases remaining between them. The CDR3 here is CAWSEQRNTEAFF. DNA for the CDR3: TGTGCCTGGAGTGAACAACGGAACACTGAAGCTTTCTTT.

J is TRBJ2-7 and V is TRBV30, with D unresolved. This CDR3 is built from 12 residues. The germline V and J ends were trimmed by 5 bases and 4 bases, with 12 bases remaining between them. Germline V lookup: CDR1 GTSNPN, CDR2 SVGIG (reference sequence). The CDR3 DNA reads TGTGCCTGGCCGCGGAGTAAATACGAGCAGTACTTC. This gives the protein CAWPRSKYEQYF.

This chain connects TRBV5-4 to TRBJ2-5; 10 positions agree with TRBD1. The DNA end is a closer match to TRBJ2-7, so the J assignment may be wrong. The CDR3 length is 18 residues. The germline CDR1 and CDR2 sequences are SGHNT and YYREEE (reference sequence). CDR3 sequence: CASSSHRDRGLPSYEQYF. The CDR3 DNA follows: TGTGCCAGCAGCTCTCACCGGGACAGGGGCCTCCCTTCCTACGAGCAGTACTTC.

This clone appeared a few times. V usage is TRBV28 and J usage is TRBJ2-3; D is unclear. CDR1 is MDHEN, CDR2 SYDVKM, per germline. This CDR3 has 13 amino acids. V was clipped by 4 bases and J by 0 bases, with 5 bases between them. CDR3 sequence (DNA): TGTGCCAGCAGTTCTGTTAGCACAGATACGCAGTATTTT. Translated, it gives CASSSVSTDTQYF.

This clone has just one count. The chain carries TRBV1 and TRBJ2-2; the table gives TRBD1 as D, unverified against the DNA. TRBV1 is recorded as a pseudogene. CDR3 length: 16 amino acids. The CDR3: CTSSRSQGYTIGELFF. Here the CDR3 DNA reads TGCACCAGCAGCCGATCCCAGGGATACACTATCGGGGAGCTGTTTTTT.

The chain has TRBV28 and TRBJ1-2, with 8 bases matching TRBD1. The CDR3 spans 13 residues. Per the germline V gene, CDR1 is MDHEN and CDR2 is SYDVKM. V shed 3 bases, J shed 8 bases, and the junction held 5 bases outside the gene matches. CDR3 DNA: TGTGCCAGCAGTTTGGCCAGGGGGCGGGGCTACACCTTC. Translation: CASSLARGRGYTF.

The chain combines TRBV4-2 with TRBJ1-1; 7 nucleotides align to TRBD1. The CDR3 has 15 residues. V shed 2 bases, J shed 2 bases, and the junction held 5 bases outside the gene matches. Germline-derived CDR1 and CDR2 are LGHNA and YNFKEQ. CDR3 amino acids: CASSQFTGVNTEAFF. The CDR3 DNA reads TGTGCCAGCAGCCAATTTACAGGGGTTAACACTGAAGCTTTCTTT.

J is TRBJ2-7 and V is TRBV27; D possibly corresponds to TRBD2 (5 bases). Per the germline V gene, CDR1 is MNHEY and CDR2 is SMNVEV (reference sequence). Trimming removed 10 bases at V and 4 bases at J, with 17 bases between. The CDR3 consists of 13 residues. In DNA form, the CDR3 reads TGTGCCACCGCCCGGGAAGCCCCATACGAGCAGTACTTC. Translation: CATAREAPYEQYF.

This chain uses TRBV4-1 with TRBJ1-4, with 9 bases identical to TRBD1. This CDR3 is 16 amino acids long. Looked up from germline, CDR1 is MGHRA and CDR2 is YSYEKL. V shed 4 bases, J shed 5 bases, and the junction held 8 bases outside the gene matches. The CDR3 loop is CASSRDLTGGNEKLFF. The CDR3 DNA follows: TGCGCCAGCAGCCGAGACCTGACAGGGGGGAATGAAAAACTGTTTTTT.

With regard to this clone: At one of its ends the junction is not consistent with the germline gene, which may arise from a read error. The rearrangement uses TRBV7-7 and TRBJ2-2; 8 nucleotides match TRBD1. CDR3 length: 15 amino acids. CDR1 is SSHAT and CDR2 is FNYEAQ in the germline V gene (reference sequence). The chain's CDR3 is CASSFRTGHTGELFF. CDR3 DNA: TGTGCTAGCAGCTTCAGGACAGGGCACACCGGGGAGCTGTTTTTT.

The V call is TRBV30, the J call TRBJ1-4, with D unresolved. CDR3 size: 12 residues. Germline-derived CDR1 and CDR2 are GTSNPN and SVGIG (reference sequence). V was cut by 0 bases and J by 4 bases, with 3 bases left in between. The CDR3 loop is CAWSVYNEKLFF. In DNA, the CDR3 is TGTGCCTGGAGTGTATATAATGAAAAACTGTTTTTT. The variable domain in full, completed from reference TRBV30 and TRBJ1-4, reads SQTIHQWPATLVQPVGSPLSLECTVEGTSNPNLYWYRQAAGRGLQLLFYSVGIGQISSEVPQNLSASRPQDRQFILSSKKLLLSDSGFYLCAWSVYNEKLFFGSGTQLSVL.

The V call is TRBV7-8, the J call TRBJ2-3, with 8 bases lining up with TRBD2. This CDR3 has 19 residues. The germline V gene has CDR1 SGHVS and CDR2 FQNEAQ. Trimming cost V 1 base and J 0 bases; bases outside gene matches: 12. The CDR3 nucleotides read TGTGCCAGCAGCTTAGGGATAGCTAGCGGGTCTCCTAGCACAGATACGCAGTATTTT. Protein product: CASSLGIASGSPSTDTQYF.

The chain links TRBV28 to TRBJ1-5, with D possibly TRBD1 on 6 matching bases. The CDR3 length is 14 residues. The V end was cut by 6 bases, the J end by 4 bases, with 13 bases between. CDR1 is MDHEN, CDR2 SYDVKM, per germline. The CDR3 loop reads CASSLDSRNQPQHF. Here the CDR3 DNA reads TGTGCCAGCAGCTTGGACAGTCGGAATCAGCCCCAGCATTTT.

CDR3 sequence: CASSLLRGLAGATDTQYF. The CDR3 DNA reads TGTGCCAGCAGTTTACTCAGGGGACTAGCGGGAGCCACAGATACGCAGTATTTT. This chain links TRBV28 with TRBJ2-3, with 14 bases fitting TRBD2. This CDR3 has 18 amino acids. Trimming removed 2 bases from V and 2 bases from J; junction bases left unmatched: 6. Germline V lookup: CDR1 MDHEN, CDR2 SYDVKM.

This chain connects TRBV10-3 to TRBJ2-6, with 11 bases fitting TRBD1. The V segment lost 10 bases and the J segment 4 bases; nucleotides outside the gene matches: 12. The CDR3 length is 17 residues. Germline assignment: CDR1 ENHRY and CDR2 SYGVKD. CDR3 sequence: CASTSGTGGGGANVLTF. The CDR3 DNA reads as TGTGCCAGTACCTCCGGGACAGGGGGGGGAGGGGCCAACGTCCTGACTTTC.

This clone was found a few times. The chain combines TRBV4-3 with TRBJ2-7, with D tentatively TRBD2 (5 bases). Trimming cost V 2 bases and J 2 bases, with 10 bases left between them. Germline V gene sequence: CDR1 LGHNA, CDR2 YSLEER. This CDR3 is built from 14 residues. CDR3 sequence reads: CASSQRSGTYEQYF. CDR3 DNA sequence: TGCGCCAGCAGCCAACGAAGCGGCACCTACGAGCAGTACTTC.

This CDR3 reads CASSFGLATRNEQFF. The CDR3 DNA reads as TGTGCCAGCAGCTTTGGACTAGCAACTCGAAATGAGCAGTTCTTC. This rearrangement joins TRBV11-2 to TRBJ2-1; 8 bases line up with TRBD2. CDR3 length equals 15 residues. The V gene's germline CDR1 is SGHAT and CDR2 FQNNGV. V lost 3 bases and J lost 7; bases outside the gene matches: 8.

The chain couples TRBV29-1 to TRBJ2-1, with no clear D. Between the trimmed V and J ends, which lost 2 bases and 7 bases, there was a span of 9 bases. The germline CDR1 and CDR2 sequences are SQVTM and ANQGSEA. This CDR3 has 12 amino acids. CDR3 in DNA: TGCAGCGTTGAACCTACGCCGAATGAGCAGTTCTTC. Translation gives CSVEPTPNEQFF.